This TCR beta chain was identified during a study of technical replicates of blood from a few donors. There are 13 residues in the CDR3. Per germline, CDR1 SGDLS and CDR2 YYNGEE. The germline V and J ends were trimmed by 0 bases and 6 bases, with 7 bases remaining between them. Only in-frame clones appear in the TCRdb table, and some are missing; sequencing was by immunoSEQ multiplex PCR. This sample has roughly 69,000 clones; around 90% occur once, and the top ten carry about 5.1%. This clone has only one observation. The chain couples TRBV9 to TRBJ2-1; D is uncertain. The sequence was obtained from a human donor in good health. Some clones in this sample may be carry-over from other donors' samples. What was sequenced was PBMCs. DNA of the CDR3: TGTGCCAGCAGCGTAGATAAATCCAATGAGCAGTTCTTC. Translated: CASSVDKSNEQFF. The complete variable domain, with remaining parts taken from reference TRBV9 and TRBJ2-1, reads DSGVTQTPKHLITATGQRVTLRCSPRSGDLSVYWYQQSLDQGLQFLIQYYNGEERAKGNILERFSAQQFPDLHSELNLSSLELGDSALYFCASSVDKSNEQFFGPGTRLTVL.